This T cell receptor beta chain was sequenced in a study of vaccination and CD4 T cells after COVID-19. At the level of the study: Four females and six males made up the convalescents, with two Hispanic. Cells were stimulated with overlapping spike peptide pools from SARS-CoV-2, HCoV-NL63, HCoV-OC43 and HCoV-229E. General observations from the study: Nearly all convalescent vaccine-specific clones, 304 of 307, recognized only SARS-CoV-2 spike.

This clonotype was counted between two and nine times. The target antigen is unknown. Once obtained from cultured CD4+ T cells, the DNA was sequenced using the Oncomine TCR Beta short-read assay. From the PCR reads, TCRdb called clonotypes with MiXCR, one entry per CDR3 protein. The repertoire holds just under 20,000 distinct CDR3 sequences, with around 43% as singletons. The CDR3 is 13 amino acids. Germline CDR1 MGHDK, CDR2 SYGVNS. The V and J ends lost 4 bases and 1 base respectively, with 7 bases between them. Treatment indicated: roughly ten-day PBMC culture with coronavirus spike peptide pools or control peptides (ViraFEST assay).

The TCR was taken from a human donor who had recovered from COVID-19. Sequences were derived from CD4+ T cells from blood, cultured in vitro, sampled before SARS-CoV-2 vaccination. The rearrangement uses TRBV25-1 and TRBJ2-5, with a possible D match to TRBD2 (6 bases). CDR3 protein: CASSVGGQETQYF. The CDR3 DNA reads as TGTGCCAGCAGTGTCGGGGGCCAAGAGACCCAGTACTTC.